This is a list of T cell receptor beta chains from one sample in a study of blood T cell repertoires in COVID-19. Here immunoSEQ multiplex PCR was the method, and the copy in TCRdb shows in-frame clones only, minus some. In the table there are approximately 60,000 clones, about 88% of which are singletons. Sequencing used peripheral blood. These receptors were collected from a man between 65 and 80 years old with active COVID-19. CDR3s leave out the opening cysteine and the closing phenylalanine or tryptophan. Fields, in order: V gene, CDR3 protein.

V: TRBV7-2; CDR3: ASSAGQGAEPQH
V: TRBV10-3; CDR3: AISGQGGNTEAF
V: TRBV7-2; CDR3: ASSSKRLAGGIETQY
V: TRBV15; CDR3: ATSRVSGGAGYT
V: TRBV29-1; CDR3: SVAGLEGAGSTDTQY
V: TRBV28; CDR3: ASSLAGYGYT
V: TRBV19; CDR3: ASSPAQLQRGRAEQF
V: TRBV11-2; CDR3: ASSLGLAVYNEQF
V: TRBV4-2; CDR3: ASSQESWDRFTTLH
V: TRBV18; CDR3: ASSPLSQGSTDTQY
V: TRBV2; CDR3: ASTKDRGRNQPQH
V: TRBV24-1; CDR3: ATSDSRASDTQY
V: TRBV28; CDR3: ASSLNTGVEAF
V: TRBV3-1/TRBV3-2; CDR3: ASSRGRGKEKLF
V: TRBV5-4; CDR3: ASSSVVGGELF
V: TRBV6-2/TRBV6-3; CDR3: ASSYLEAAEQY
V: TRBV25-1; CDR3: ASSDRTGFVYEQY
V: TRBV24-1; CDR3: ATSDSRSATNTGELF
V: TRBV2; CDR3: ASRDWDYNEQF
V: TRBV5-1; CDR3: ASSPGLAVETQY
V: TRBV19; CDR3: ASSITRQGNYGYT
V: TRBV19; CDR3: ASSTGLAGDTDTQY
V: TRBV9; CDR3: ASSVASGDSGENIQY
V: TRBV5-1; CDR3: ASEHGGGSYNEQF
V: TRBV28; CDR3: ASSEATSHPYEQY
V: TRBV29-1; CDR3: SVSLAGEGKNIQY
V: TRBV7-8; CDR3: ASSLRGQRSSYEQY
V: TRBV19; CDR3: ASTQYTGTGLVGYT
V: TRBV19; CDR3: ASSRGGTGFNQPQH
V: TRBV13; CDR3: ASSPKDRMDSNEQF
V: TRBV28; CDR3: AGRRVGSGNTIY
V: TRBV2; CDR3: ARGQGETQY
V: TRBV7-2; CDR3: ASSSPSGSSSYNEQF
V: TRBV27; CDR3: ASSPLRSFTEETQY
V: TRBV4-3; CDR3: ASSQGGPSSGNTIY
V: TRBV3-1/TRBV3-2; CDR3: ASSLGGILAKNIQY
V: TRBV4-3; CDR3: ASSQDLGSSYEQY
V: TRBV28; CDR3: ASSPSGTYNEQF
V: TRBV18; CDR3: ASSPPTQRQGLYNEQF
V: TRBV4-1; CDR3: ASSQVGGLTSGANVLT
V: TRBV5-6; CDR3: ASSLDNRARGYT
V: TRBV18; CDR3: ASSPTSITNEQF
V: TRBV19; CDR3: ASSIQGAQETQY
V: TRBV6-5; CDR3: ASSSPSGTGEEEAF
V: TRBV9; CDR3: ASSVDVGATDTQY
V: TRBV28; CDR3: ASSSEGDGTGGTEAF
V: TRBV6-5; CDR3: ASSTSGPEQY
V: TRBV2; CDR3: ASGGQMNTGELF
V: TRBV29-1; CDR3: SVETGAYEQY
V: TRBV6-5; CDR3: ASSYSVSGSGLEQY